These 12 T cell receptor beta chains originate from one sample sequenced in a study of blood T cell repertoires in COVID-19. The repertoire was sequenced with immunoSEQ multiplex PCR; TCRdb's copy has only in-frame clones and lacks some. In the table there are under 70,000 clones, 80% to 90% of which are singletons. The specimen was peripheral blood. The receptors were sampled from a woman between 18 and 29 years old with acute or convalescent COVID-19.

The genes are TRBV2 and TRBJ1-4; TRBD1 is a possible D gene (5 bases). The CDR3 consists of 14 residues. The V gene lost 3 bases and the J gene lost 7 bases, with 12 bases spanning the gap. Germline assignment: CDR1 SNHLY and CDR2 FYNNEI. CDR3 sequence: CASSDGGSVEKLFF. CDR3 bases: TGTGCCAGCAGTGACGGGGGTAGCGTTGAAAAACTGTTTTTT.

The rearrangement joins TRBV30 to TRBJ2-7; weak D call: TRBD1 (5 bases). The V gene's germline CDR1 is GTSNPN and CDR2 SVGIG (reference sequence). This CDR3 is 13 amino acids long. Deletions cut 0 bases from V and 3 bases from J, with 9 bases between. The CDR3 coding sequence is TGTGCCTGGAGTGTAGGGCAGGGCTACGAGCAGTACTTC. This translates into CAWSVGQGYEQYF. Full variable domain (outside the CDR3, taken from reference TRBV30 and TRBJ2-7): SQTIHQWPATLVQPVGSPLSLECTVEGTSNPNLYWYRQAAGRGLQLLFYSVGIGQISSEVPQNLSASRPQDRQFILSSKKLLLSDSGFYLCAWSVGQGYEQYFGPGTRLTVT.

The chain is built from TRBV4-2 and TRBJ2-2, with 11 bases lining up with TRBD2. The CDR3 consists of 16 residues. The trim removed 1 base at V and 7 bases at J, leaving 5 bases unmatched. CDR1 LGHNA and CDR2 YNFKEQ come from the germline V gene. The CDR3 DNA reads as TGTGCCAGCAGCCAAGGGGCTAGCGGGGGGAACGGGGAGCTGTTTTTT. This gives the protein CASSQGASGGNGELFF.

This clone was recorded once. This chain connects TRBV19 to TRBJ2-7; the match to TRBD1 covers 9 bases. J lost 1 base, V lost 10 bases, and 8 bases had no gene match. This CDR3 is 14 amino acids long. Germline V gene data show CDR1 as LNHDA and CDR2 as SQIVND (reference sequence). CDR3 in DNA: TGTGCCACGAGGACGGGGACAGGGTCCTACGAGCAGTACTTC. Translated: CATRTGTGSYEQYF.

V is TRBV6-2 or TRBV6-3 and J is TRBJ2-1; D perhaps matches TRBD1 (5 bases). This CDR3 spans 14 amino acids. Germline V gene sequence: CDR1 MNHEY, CDR2 SVGEGT. V was pared by 0 bases and J by 2 bases, with 5 bases between. CDR3 loop: CASSYSQAYNEQFF. The CDR3, as DNA: TGTGCCAGCAGTTACTCACAGGCCTACAATGAGCAGTTCTTC.

The V and J genes are TRBV10-1 and TRBJ2-5, with D possibly matching TRBD1 (5 bases). Germline V gene sequence: CDR1 WNHNN, CDR2 SYGVQD (reference sequence). V dropped 5 bases and J dropped 7 bases, with 17 bases sitting between them. CDR3 length equals 14 residues. The DNA of the CDR3 is TGCGCCAGCAGTCTGTCGGCAGGGTCGGGGACCCAGTACTTC. Translating gives CASSLSAGSGTQYF.

This chain uses TRBV15 with TRBJ2-7; D unclear. The CDR3 is made up of 16 amino acids. Germline CDR1 and CDR2: LNHNV and YYDKDF (reference sequence). Trimming took off 3 bases at V and 1 base at J, with 16 bases between the two ends. CDR3 in amino acids: CATSSVKETTSYEQYF. CDR3 coding DNA: TGTGCCACCAGCAGCGTTAAGGAGACGACTTCCTACGAGCAGTACTTC.

V is TRBV19 and J is TRBJ1-5; 8 nucleotides agree with TRBD1. The CDR3 has 15 residues. J gave up 5 bases and V 3 bases, and 6 bases lay outside the gene matches. Germline-derived CDR1 and CDR2 are LNHDA and SQIVND (reference sequence). CDR3 nucleotides: TGTGCCAGTAGTATGGTACAGGGGGTAGATCAGCCCCAGCATTTT. Translated: CASSMVQGVDQPQHF.

J is TRBJ2-3 and V is TRBV28, with D hard to call. This CDR3 is built from 12 residues. Germline V gene data show CDR1 as MDHEN and CDR2 as SYDVKM. Trimming stripped 6 bases from V and 1 base from J, with 5 bases between. CDR3 loop: CASSSRTDTQYF. CDR3 sequence (DNA): TGTGCCAGCAGCAGTCGCACAGATACGCAGTATTTT.

The count of this clone is one. The rearrangement links TRBV7-9 to TRBJ2-5; TRBD2 agrees at 13 bases. Trimming cost V 4 bases and J 6 bases; bases outside gene matches: 14. This CDR3 is built from 18 residues. Germline V CDR1 and CDR2: SEHNR, FQNEAQ (reference sequence). CDR3 amino acids: CASSSSTSGGWLPKTQYF. In DNA, the CDR3 is TGTGCCAGCAGCTCCTCGACTAGCGGGGGGTGGTTGCCCAAGACCCAGTACTTC.

The chain combines TRBV19 with TRBJ2-2, with 7 positions matching TRBD2. This CDR3 has 16 amino acids. Trimming removed 2 bases from V and 4 bases from J; junction bases left unmatched: 7. Germline V gene lookup returns CDR1 LNHDA and CDR2 SQIVND (reference sequence). The CDR3 sequence: CASSISASGVTGELFF. The CDR3 DNA reads as TGTGCCAGTAGTATATCGGCCAGCGGGGTCACCGGGGAGCTGTTTTTT.

This clone has a single count. This chain uses TRBV30 with TRBJ1-2; D ambiguous. The CDR3 has 14 amino acids. Germline CDR1 GTSNPN, CDR2 SVGIG (reference sequence). Trimming removed 1 base at V and 4 bases at J, with 13 bases between. CDR3 sequence: CAWSGRGNRYGYTF. The DNA of the CDR3 is TGTGCCTGGAGTGGTCGGGGAAACCGCTATGGCTACACCTTC.